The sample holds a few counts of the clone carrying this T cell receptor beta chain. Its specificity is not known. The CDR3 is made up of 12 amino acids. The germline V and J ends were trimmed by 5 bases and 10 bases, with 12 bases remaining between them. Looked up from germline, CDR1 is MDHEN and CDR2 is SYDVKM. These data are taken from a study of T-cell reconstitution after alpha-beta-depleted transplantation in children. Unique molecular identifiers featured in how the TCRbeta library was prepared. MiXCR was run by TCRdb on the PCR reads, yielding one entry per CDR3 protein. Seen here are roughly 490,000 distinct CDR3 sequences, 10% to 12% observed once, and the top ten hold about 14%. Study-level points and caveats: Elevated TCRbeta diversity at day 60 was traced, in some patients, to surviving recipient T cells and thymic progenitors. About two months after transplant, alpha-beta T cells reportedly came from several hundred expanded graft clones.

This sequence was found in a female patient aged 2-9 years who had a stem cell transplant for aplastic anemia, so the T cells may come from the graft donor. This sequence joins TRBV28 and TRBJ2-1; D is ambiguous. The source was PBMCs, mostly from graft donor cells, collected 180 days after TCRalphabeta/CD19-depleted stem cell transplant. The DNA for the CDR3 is TGTGCCAGCAGTCCCTCGTGGAGAGAGCAGTTCTTC. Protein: CASSPSWREQFF.